This T cell receptor (beta chain) appears in the sequencing data of a study of T cell responses to AZD1222 COVID-19 vaccine (dated by TCRdb to about 2021). Concerning the study at large: AZD1222 recipients given second doses at about 4 weeks or at about 12 weeks were pooled, since spike-specific TCR depth and breadth were not found to differ between the two schedules. A total of just over 230 trial participants underwent TCR sequencing, of whom about 200 had received two doses of AZD1222 and approximately 26 had received two doses of the MenACWY control vaccine. Trial participants were enrolled by age into 18-55, 56-69 and 70-plus year subgroups, with around 150, 28 and 57 TCR-sequenced participants respectively. What the study reported, not specific to this receptor: Because no day 14 peak-response samples were available, repertoires were characterized only after the peak T cell response. The 56-69-year group was small, and its depth increase did not reach significance, likely because of low power. CD4 TCRs associated with the vaccine covered the entire spike protein, and the dominant responses were in regions 160-218 and 743-854. A significant rise in spike-specific TCR breadth and depth was observed after two AZD1222 doses relative to day 0 and relative to MenACWY recipients. Participants were mostly white British, with more females than males. The authors suggested clonal diversity may have been underestimated. Epitopes outside the regions mutated in the B.1.351 and B.1.1.7 variants were reportedly recognized by nearly half of the unique spike-specific TCRs. Only five or six AZD1222 recipients were SARS-CoV-2 seropositive at baseline, limiting conclusions about previously exposed vaccinees.

The CDR3 regions of human TCRbeta chains were analyzed by immunosequencing. As for how the authors treated the data: TCRs in the repertoires were matched against a reference library of SARS-CoV-2-specific TCRs that had been generated with the MIRA antigen-specificity platform. Breadth meant the fraction of unique TCRs that were SARS-CoV-2-associated, whereas depth meant the fraction of total T cells that were SARS-CoV-2-associated. Using the MIRA data, each spike-specific TCR was assigned both to the spike region to which the TCR was reactive and to a CD4 or CD8 class. Log10-transformed breadth and depth values were compared by one-way ANOVA with Sidak's multiple comparisons tests. TCRdb provides this immuneACCESS table in a form limited to in-frame rearrangements. Some clones are lacking; in checked studies, under half of them reflect an unresolved V gene, and why the rest are absent is not known. The V and J calls and clone size were taken over from that table, and D and trimming were inferred from the DNA. This sample gives approximately 100,000 clones in total; more than 90% of them show up just once. 1% to 1.5% of the sample is in the top ten clones.

Concerning this clone itself: Its antigen is currently not known. No per-base quality is available; no much larger clone lies one base away.

The sample's time point label, decoded: baseline before first vaccination. Vaccinee samples came from UK trials COV001 and COV002, including a single-blind randomized controlled phase 2/3 trial of AZD1222 (ChAdOx1 nCoV-19) in healthy adults. For TCRbeta chain sequencing, PBMC samples were collected from trial participants at day 0 and at day 28 after the second dose. The junction shows trimming of 3 bases on V and 4 bases on J, plus 14 bases between the germline ends. Spanning cysteine to phenylalanine, the CDR3 consists of 14 amino acids. Only CDR3 DNA is held: 42 bases, read in frame from base 1. In the germline V gene (reference sequence), CDR1 corresponds to DFQATT and CDR2 to SNEGSKA.

Sequencing used peripheral blood, obtained on day 0 of AZD1222 vaccination. The sequence links TRBV20-1 to TRBJ2-3; the D gene assignment is perhaps TRBD1 or TRBD2, with each matching 5 bases. The clonotype was recovered from an adult in good health. The bases are TGCAGTGCTAGTCAGAGGGCAGGGCCAGATACGCAGTATTTT. This is translated as CSASQRAGPDTQYF.